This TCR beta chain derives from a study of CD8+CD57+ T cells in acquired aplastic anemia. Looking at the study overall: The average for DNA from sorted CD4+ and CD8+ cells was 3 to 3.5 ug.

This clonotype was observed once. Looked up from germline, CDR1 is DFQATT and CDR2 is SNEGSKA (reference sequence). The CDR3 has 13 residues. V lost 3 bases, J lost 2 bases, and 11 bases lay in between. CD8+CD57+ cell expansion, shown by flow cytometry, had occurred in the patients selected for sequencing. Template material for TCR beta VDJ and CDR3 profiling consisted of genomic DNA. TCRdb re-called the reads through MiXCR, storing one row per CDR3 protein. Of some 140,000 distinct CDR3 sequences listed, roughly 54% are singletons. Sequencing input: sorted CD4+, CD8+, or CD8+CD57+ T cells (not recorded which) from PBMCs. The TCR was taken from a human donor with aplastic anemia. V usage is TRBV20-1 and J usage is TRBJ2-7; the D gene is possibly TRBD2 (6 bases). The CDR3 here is CSASRGTAYEQYF. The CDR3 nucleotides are TGCAGTGCTAGTCGTGGGACTGCCTACGAGCAGTACTTC.